Listed here are 26 T cell receptor beta chains from one sample, sequenced in a study of PD-1 blockade in classical Hodgkin lymphoma (dated by TCRdb to the early 2020s). What the time point label conveys for this sample: cycle 1 day 1 (C1D1), immediately before nivolumab initiation. All trial patients had relapsed after autologous stem cell transplantation, with cohorts A, B and C differing in prior brentuximab vedotin exposure. The library was made by the immunoSEQ multiplex PCR assay. Not all clones reach the TCRdb copy of this immuneACCESS table, which keeps in-frame sequences only. Checked studies attribute under half of the gap to unresolved V genes and leave the rest unexplained. The sample has roughly 12,000 clones on record, approximately 81% of them singletons. Of the sample, less than 40% falls within the top ten clones. The specimen was peripheral blood mononuclear cells (PBMCs), collected at baseline. All receptors derive from a human donor with classical Hodgkin lymphoma.

This rearrangement joins TRBV4-2 to TRBJ1-2; D is undetermined. The CDR3 runs 13 residues. CDR1 LGHNA and CDR2 YNFKEQ come from the germline V gene. With 2 bases removed from V and 4 bases from J, the gap between germline ends came to 8 bases. CDR3 DNA sequence: TGTGCCAGCAGCCAAAGCCAGGTCTATGGCTACACCTTC. This codes for CASSQSQVYGYTF.

This clone has a handful of counts. This rearrangement joins TRBV7-6 to TRBJ1-1, with a tentative D call TRBD1 (5 bases). CDR1 and CDR2 (germline): SGHVS, FNYEAQ. This CDR3 has 11 amino acids. V lost 8 bases and J lost 5, with 9 bases in between. CDR3 nucleotides: TGTGCCAGCTCCGCAGGGACTGAAGCTTTCTTT. It translates to CASSAGTEAFF.

The chain joins TRBV27 to TRBJ2-7, with TRBD1 identical over 8 bases. The V gene's germline CDR1 is MNHEY and CDR2 SMNVEV (reference sequence). J gave up 5 bases and V 0 bases, and 9 bases lay outside the gene matches. This CDR3 is 16 amino acids long. The CDR3: CASSLSPWTGTDEQYF. In nucleotides, the CDR3 is TGTGCCAGCAGTTTATCGCCGTGGACAGGGACGGACGAGCAGTACTTC.

The J gene is TRBJ2-1, the V gene TRBV4-2, with D uncertain. The CDR3 has 15 amino acids. In germline, CDR1 is LGHNA, CDR2 YNFKEQ. Trimming shortened V by 0 bases and J by 4 bases, and 10 bases separated the two germline ends. The CDR3 nucleotides read TGTGCCAGCAGCCAAGAGCATTTTACGTACAATGAGCAGTTCTTC. This encodes CASSQEHFTYNEQFF.

This rearrangement joins TRBV18 to TRBJ2-5; TRBD2 matches 11 bases. CDR1 KGHSH and CDR2 LQKENI come from the germline V gene. Trimming took 5 bases from V and 4 from J; bases not matched to a gene: 9. The CDR3 runs to 16 residues. This CDR3 reads CASSFLSGGAGETQYF. DNA of the CDR3: TGTGCCAGCTCATTCCTTAGCGGGGGGGCCGGAGAGACCCAGTACTTC.

This chain links TRBV6-1 with TRBJ2-2, with 7 bases lining up with TRBD2. The CDR3 has 16 amino acids. Trimming removed 3 bases from V and 5 bases from J; junction bases left unmatched: 9. CDR1 MNHNS and CDR2 SASEGT come from the germline V gene. The CDR3 DNA is TGTGCCAGCAGTGAGGGCCCAGCGGGGTCTACCGGGGAGCTGTTTTTT. Translating it yields CASSEGPAGSTGELFF.

This clone has a handful of counts. This sequence joins TRBV6-1 and TRBJ2-7; unclear D gene. The CDR3 runs 11 residues. Germline-derived CDR1 and CDR2 are MNHNS and SASEGT. The V end lost 10 bases, the J end lost 4 bases, and 11 bases lay between the germline ends. CDR3 amino acids: CATWFWYEQYF. The DNA of the CDR3 is TGTGCCACCTGGTTTTGGTACGAGCAGTACTTC.

The rearrangement links TRBV7-9 to TRBJ2-1; 7 bases align to TRBD2. The CDR3 spans 15 residues. J lost 1 base, V lost 1 base, and 1 base had no gene match. Germline CDR1 reads SEHNR; CDR2 reads FQNEAQ (reference sequence). CDR3 sequence: CASSLDGGSYNEQFF. CDR3 sequence (DNA): TGTGCCAGCAGCTTAGACGGGGGGTCCTACAATGAGCAGTTCTTC.

This clone was observed a single time. The rearrangement joins TRBV28 to TRBJ2-4, with TRBD2 matching over 11 bases. Trimming cost V 6 bases and J 8 bases; bases outside gene matches: 15. Germline V gene lookup returns CDR1 MDHEN and CDR2 SYDVKM. The CDR3 extends over 17 amino acids. DNA of the CDR3: TGTGCCAGCAGGATTTCTAGCGGGGGGTCAGGGAGGGACATTCAGTACTTC. It is translated as CASRISSGGSGRDIQYF.

This clone was observed a single time. The chain has TRBV18 and TRBJ2-7, with D possibly being TRBD1 (6 bases). The V gene lost 3 bases and the J gene lost 4 bases, with 16 bases spanning the gap. CDR1 is KGHSH, CDR2 LQKENI, per germline. The CDR3 has 15 residues. CDR3 residues: CASSPKTGATYEQYF. CDR3 nucleotide sequence: TGTGCCAGCTCACCTAAGACAGGAGCTACATACGAGCAGTACTTC.

The chain combines TRBV7-9 with TRBJ1-1; D call uncertain. Deletions cut 2 bases from V and 2 bases from J, with 9 bases between. From germline, CDR1 is SEHNR and CDR2 FQNEAQ (reference sequence). This CDR3 has 14 residues. The CDR3 DNA is TGTGCCAGCAGCTTATTAACAGACAACACTGAAGCTTTCTTT. It is translated as CASSLLTDNTEAFF.

The rearrangement links TRBV5-1 to TRBJ2-1, with TRBD1 matching 8 bases. V was pared by 3 bases and J by 9 bases, with 5 bases of the junction left unmatched. This CDR3 has 13 residues. Germline CDR1 and CDR2: SGHRS and YFSETQ. The CDR3 is CASSSGQGGEQFF. The CDR3 DNA is TGCGCCAGCAGCTCAGGACAGGGCGGTGAGCAGTTCTTC. The complete variable domain, with remaining parts taken from reference TRBV5-1 and TRBJ2-1, reads KAGVTQTPRYLIKTRGQQVTLSCSPISGHRSVSWYQQTPGQGLQFLFEYFSETQRNKGNFPGRFSGRQFSNSRSEMNVSTLELGDSALYLCASSSGQGGEQFFGPGTRLTVL.

CDR3 protein: CASSQEGQNLYNEQFF. CDR3 bases: TGCGCCAGCAGCCAAGAGGGGCAGAACCTTTACAATGAGCAGTTCTTC. The gene calls are TRBV4-1 and TRBJ2-1, with D possibly matching TRBD1 (5 bases). The CDR3 length is 16 residues. Trimming took 0 bases from V and 4 from J, leaving 13 bases between them. Germline V lookup: CDR1 MGHRA, CDR2 YSYEKL.

The rearrangement joins TRBV19 to TRBJ2-5, with 9 bases fitting TRBD2. The V segment lost 1 base and the J segment 4 bases; nucleotides outside the gene matches: 10. Per germline, CDR1 LNHDA and CDR2 SQIVND (reference sequence). This CDR3 has 17 residues. This CDR3 reads CASSIVPSGGNGETQYF. CDR3 coding DNA: TGTGCCAGTAGTATAGTCCCAAGCGGGGGGAATGGAGAGACCCAGTACTTC.

The V call is TRBV10-3, the J call TRBJ2-4; 10 bases match TRBD1. CDR1 and CDR2 (germline): ENHRY, SYGVKD. This CDR3 region has 14 residues. The J segment lost 7 bases and the V segment lost 6 bases, leaving 6 bases of the junction unmatched. CDR3 in DNA: TGTGCCATCAGGGGCGGGACAGGGGACAACATTCAGTACTTC. This sequence encodes CAIRGGTGDNIQYF.

This chain joins TRBV4-1 and TRBJ1-2, with D possibly TRBD1 on 6 matching bases. The length of the CDR3 is 16 residues. CDR1 is MGHRA and CDR2 is YSYEKL in the germline V gene. Trimming pared 1 base from V and 5 bases from J, leaving 17 bases between. Here the CDR3 reads CASSQAQGSQPYGYTF. The CDR3 coding sequence is TGCGCCAGCAGCCAAGCCCAGGGGTCACAACCTTATGGCTACACCTTC.

The chain combines TRBV6-5 with TRBJ1-4; 9 bases map to TRBD1. Germline CDR1 and CDR2: MNHEY and SVGAGI. This CDR3 has 14 amino acids. Trimming cost V 6 bases and J 7 bases; bases outside gene matches: 6. In nucleotides, the CDR3 is TGTGCCAGCAGGGGACAGGGATGGATTGAAAAACTGTTTTTT. Translated: CASRGQGWIEKLFF.

The J gene is TRBJ2-3, the V gene TRBV7-9, with 8 nucleotides matching TRBD1. CDR1 and CDR2 (germline): SEHNR, FQNEAQ (reference sequence). The CDR3 is 13 residues long. V shed 5 bases and J 5 bases; nucleotides not matched to a gene: 3. CDR3 DNA: TGTGCCAGCAGCCAGGGGGCCAGAGATACGCAGTATTTT. It codes for CASSQGARDTQYF.

The chain combines TRBV7-2 with TRBJ2-7, with a weak D call TRBD1 (5 bases). The length of the CDR3 is 15 residues. Per the germline V gene, CDR1 is SGHTA and CDR2 is FQGNSA. The germline V and J ends were trimmed by 5 bases and 0 bases, with 14 bases remaining between them. The CDR3 DNA is TGTGCCAGCAGCCAGTCTAGGGGCCCCTCCTACGAGCAGTACTTC. This translates into CASSQSRGPSYEQYF.

V usage is TRBV9 and J usage is TRBJ1-2; 8 positions match TRBD1. The CDR3 has 17 residues. From germline, CDR1 is SGDLS and CDR2 YYNGEE. V was clipped by 3 bases and J by 1 base; unmatched bases: 11. The CDR3 DNA reads TGTGCCAGCAGCGCGCGGGCGGGGACAGGACTTAACTATGGCTACACCTTC. It encodes CASSARAGTGLNYGYTF.

The chain has TRBV6-5 and TRBJ2-1, with D possibly called TRBD1 or TRBD2 (6 bases each). Germline V gives CDR1 MNHEY, CDR2 SVGAGI. The V gene lost 2 bases and the J gene lost 5 bases, with 13 bases spanning the gap. The CDR3 length is 15 residues. CDR3 amino acids: CASSYVRGAHNEQFF. The CDR3 DNA follows: TGTGCCAGCAGTTACGTTAGGGGGGCGCACAATGAGCAGTTCTTC.

The chain employs TRBV5-1 and TRBJ2-2; TRBD1 aligns across 11 bases. Per the germline V gene, CDR1 is SGHRS and CDR2 is YFSETQ. There are 17 residues in the CDR3. J was trimmed by 3 bases and V by 4 bases; bases with no gene match: 8. The CDR3 coding sequence is TGCGCCAGCAGCGACCCCGGGACAGGGGGGCACACCGGGGAGCTGTTTTTT. As protein: CASSDPGTGGHTGELFF.

By proportion, this clone is medium-sized. This chain uses TRBV7-6 with TRBJ1-4; no reliable D call. The V and J ends lost 7 bases and 8 bases respectively, with 20 bases between them. Germline values: CDR1 SGHVS, CDR2 FNYEAQ. This CDR3 is 15 amino acids long. CDR3: CASTTNGLAGEKLFF. The DNA for the CDR3 is TGTGCCAGCACCACTAACGGTTTAGCGGGGGAAAAACTGTTTTTT.

V and J are TRBV30 and TRBJ2-7, with D perhaps given as TRBD1 or TRBD2 (5 bases each). The CDR3 has 15 amino acids. Germline V CDR1 and CDR2: GTSNPN, SVGIG (reference sequence). The germline V and J ends were trimmed by 3 bases and 4 bases, with 19 bases remaining between them. The CDR3 is CAWSDSLWGLYEQYF. CDR3 DNA: TGTGCCTGGAGCGACTCCCTATGGGGGTTATACGAGCAGTACTTC.

The chain employs TRBV30 and TRBJ2-1; TRBD2 matches 7 bases. The CDR3 loop spans 15 amino acids. Germline-derived CDR1 and CDR2 are GTSNPN and SVGIG (reference sequence). V shed 1 base and J 5 bases; nucleotides not matched to a gene: 8. The CDR3 DNA follows: TGTGCCTGGAGTGGGGACTATCGACGGAACAATGAGCAGTTCTTC. Protein product: CAWSGDYRRNNEQFF.

This clone was counted a few times. The V gene is TRBV19, the J gene TRBJ1-2; the D gene is possibly TRBD1 (6 bases). CDR3 size: 11 residues. The V end was cut by 7 bases, the J end by 8 bases, with 11 bases between. Per the germline V gene, CDR1 is LNHDA and CDR2 is SQIVND (reference sequence). CDR3 in DNA: TGTGCCAGTATAGGACAGACCGGCTACACCTTC. It is translated as CASIGQTGYTF.